The clone carrying this T cell receptor (beta chain) has a handful of counts. Template switching supplied a universal primer site; unique molecular identifiers were carried on the cDNA. A single record per CDR3 protein comes from TCRdb applying MiXCR to the 5' RACE reads. Here the sample spans more than 200,000 distinct CDR3 sequences, around 9.6% being singletons. These data come from a study of identical twins. The germline CDR1 and CDR2 sequences are DFQATT and SNEGSKA (reference sequence). The CDR3 spans 18 residues. Trimming cost V 6 bases and J 1 base; bases outside gene matches: 20. The genes are TRBV20-1 and TRBJ2-7, with 8 positions matching TRBD1. The sequence derives from a woman aged 18 to 35 in good health. Material for sequencing was memory (CD45RO+) T cells sorted from blood. The CDR3 loop reads CSAQSGTGVSRLSYEQYF. Written as DNA, the CDR3 is TGCAGTGCCCAATCCGGGACAGGAGTTAGTAGACTTTCCTACGAGCAGTACTTC.